The 12 T cell receptor beta chains given below trace back to one sample, sequenced in a study of blood T cell repertoires in COVID-19. Here immunoSEQ multiplex PCR was the method, and the copy in TCRdb shows in-frame clones only, minus some. The sample has 150,000 to 200,000 clones; 80% to 85% are singletons. The specimen sequenced was peripheral blood. The receptor source for this set is a human donor with acute or convalescent COVID-19. The donor label of this sample is uncertain.

The chain carries TRBV5-4 and TRBJ1-1; 9 bases map to TRBD1. The germline CDR1 and CDR2 sequences are SGHNT and YYREEE (reference sequence). The CDR3 runs to 14 residues. J lost 5 bases, V lost 4 bases, and 6 bases had no gene match. CDR3 in DNA: TGTGCCAGCAGCCAACAGGGGGCAAAGACTGAAGCTTTCTTT. Translated, it gives CASSQQGAKTEAFF. The entire variable domain, with the rest obtained from reference TRBV5-4 and TRBJ1-1, is as follows: ETGVTQSPTHLIKTRGQQVTLRCSSQSGHNTVSWYQQALGQGPQFIFQYYREEENGRGNFPPRFSGLQFPNYSSELNVNALELDDSALYLCASSQQGAKTEAFFGQGTRLTVV.

This clone was recorded a few times. The J gene is TRBJ1-6, the V gene TRBV6-5; 8 bases fit TRBD1. The CDR3 sequence is 13 residues long. The germline CDR1 and CDR2 sequences are MNHEY and SVGAGI. The trim removed 4 bases at V and 9 bases at J, leaving 2 bases unmatched. This CDR3 is CASSWGQASPLHF. The CDR3 DNA reads TGTGCCAGCAGTTGGGGACAGGCTTCACCCCTCCACTTT.

The genes are TRBV5-3 and TRBJ2-7, with D perhaps matching TRBD1 (6 bases). TRBV5-3 is labeled an ORF, and its function is uncertain. The CDR3 totals 16 residues. Trimming left V 4 bases short and J 5 bases short, with 22 bases between. As DNA, the CDR3 is TGTGCCAGAAGCCTTACTTTGGACAGCGGATCAAACGAGCAGTACTTC. Amino acid sequence: CARSLTLDSGSNEQYF.

This clone was counted between two and nine times. This chain links TRBV15 with TRBJ2-1; 9 bases map to TRBD2. The V segment lost 0 bases and the J segment 4 bases; nucleotides outside the gene matches: 7. Germline loops: CDR1 LNHNV, CDR2 YYDKDF (reference sequence). CDR3 length: 17 amino acids. In nucleotides, the CDR3 is TGTGCCACCAGCAGAGAGGTAGCGGGGGATAGGTACAATGAGCAGTTCTTC. Protein: CATSREVAGDRYNEQFF.

This clone was found a few times. This sequence joins TRBV29-1 and TRBJ1-1; D ambiguous. Per germline, CDR1 SQVTM and CDR2 ANQGSEA. Deletions cut 8 bases from V and 1 base from J, with 8 bases between. CDR3 length: 11 residues. The CDR3 DNA sequence: TGCAGCCTAAGACAGAACACTGAAGCTTTCTTT. Its protein is CSLRQNTEAFF. Based on the CDR3 plus reference TRBV29-1 and TRBJ1-1, the full variable domain is SAVISQKPSRDICQRGTSLTIQCQVDSQVTMMFWYRQQPGQSLTLIATANQGSEATYESGFVIDKFPISRPNLTFSTLTVSNMSPEDSSIYLCSLRQNTEAFFGQGTRLTVV.

This chain connects TRBV5-1 to TRBJ1-6; 7 nucleotides align to TRBD1. Germline-derived CDR1 and CDR2 are SGHRS and YFSETQ. This CDR3 is 17 amino acids long. After removal of 4 bases from V and 3 bases from J, the junction contained 10 bases not matched to a gene. The CDR3 loop is CASSLDPGQDYNSPLHF. In DNA form, the CDR3 reads TGCGCCAGCAGCCTCGACCCAGGACAGGACTATAATTCACCCCTCCACTTT.

V gene TRBV7-3 combines with J gene TRBJ2-3; D not certain. The CDR3 has 13 residues. The germline gives CDR1 SGHTA, CDR2 FQGTGA. Trimming stripped 3 bases from V and 3 bases from J, with 7 bases between. The CDR3 protein is CASSFTLTDTQYF. The CDR3 nucleotides are TGTGCCAGCAGCTTTACTTTAACAGATACGCAGTATTTT.

This chain connects TRBV2 to TRBJ1-2; no reliable D call. Between the trimmed V and J ends, which lost 6 bases and 10 bases, there was a span of 9 bases. The germline V gene encodes CDR1 SNHLY and CDR2 FYNNEI. The CDR3 length is 10 residues. The CDR3 here is CASRQALYTF. The CDR3 DNA sequence: TGTGCCAGCAGGCAAGCTCTCTACACCTTC.

The chain recombines TRBV28 with TRBJ1-4, with D unresolved. The ends were cut back, 8 bases at V and 8 bases at J, with 12 bases in the middle. The CDR3 totals 12 residues. From germline, CDR1 is MDHEN and CDR2 SYDVKM. CDR3 DNA sequence: TGTGCCAGCGGAGATGGAAAGGAAAAACTGTTTTTT. This translates into CASGDGKEKLFF.

This clone came up once. The chain carries TRBV28 and TRBJ2-3, with a tentative D call TRBD1 (5 bases). The CDR3 has 15 amino acids. V was shortened by 2 bases and J by 0 bases, with 9 bases between the two germline ends. Germline V gives CDR1 MDHEN, CDR2 SYDVKM. The CDR3 nucleotides are TGTGCCAGCAGTTTAGGGGCTTCTAGCACAGATACGCAGTATTTT. It codes for CASSLGASSTDTQYF.

The CDR3 coding sequence is TGCGCCAGCAGCTCACCGGGACTAGCGGACAATGAGCAGTTCTTC. Translation gives CASSSPGLADNEQFF. J is TRBJ2-1 and V is TRBV5-1; 11 nucleotides align to TRBD2. V was clipped by 3 bases and J by 5 bases; unmatched bases: 4. CDR3 length: 15 residues. The germline gives CDR1 SGHRS, CDR2 YFSETQ.

This rearrangement joins TRBV6-2 or TRBV6-3 to TRBJ2-1; D is perhaps TRBD2 (5 bases). V was pared by 2 bases and J by 6 bases, with 20 bases between. Germline-derived CDR1 and CDR2 are MNHEY and SVGEGT. This CDR3 comprises 17 residues. In nucleotides, the CDR3 is TGTGCCAGCAGTTACCCCCCCCTAGCACCTTTGGTCAATGAGCAGTTCTTC. It encodes CASSYPPLAPLVNEQFF.